This is a list of T cell receptor beta chains from one sample in a study of T cells in Graves' hyperthyroidism and ophthalmopathy. TCRdb itself ran the multiplex PCR reads through MiXCR, one entry per CDR3 protein. The table has 270,000 or so distinct CDR3 sequences, under 30% seen once; the top ten hold 20% to 30%. Sequences were obtained from blood. All receptors come from a middle-aged man with Graves' hyperthyroidism that later progressed to Graves' ophthalmopathy. Each CDR3 is given with its conserved first and last residue. D genes are given only for firm matches. Rows may omit the clone size; those that give it use once, few, many or a size class.

J gene | clone size | V gene | D gene | CDR3 DNA | CDR3 protein
TRBJ2-5 | many | TRBV12-3/TRBV12-4 | - | TGTGCCAGCAGTTTAGTAAGCCCAGAGACCCAGTACTTC | CASSLVSPETQYF
TRBJ2-3 | many | TRBV14 | TRBD2 | TGTGCCAGCAGCCCCCGGACTAGCGGCAACACAGATACGCAGTATTTT | CASSPRTSGNTDTQYF
TRBJ1-2 | few | TRBV24-1 | - | TGTGCCACCTCCCAAGGGGGTAGCTATGGCTACACCTTC | CATSQGGSYGYTF
TRBJ1-2 | many | TRBV12-5 | - | TGTGCTAGTGGTTTGGTACCCCCAGGACGATACTACACCTTC | CASGLVPPGRYYTF
TRBJ1-2 | many | TRBV24-1 | - | TGTGCCACCAGTGATACCGGGACCCTCTATGGCTACACCTTC | CATSDTGTLYGYTF
TRBJ2-7 | few | TRBV18 | TRBD1 | TGTGCCAGCTCACCAGGACAGGCCGCCGTGGGCGAGCAGTACTTC | CASSPGQAAVGEQYF
TRBJ1-1 | few | TRBV5-1 | - | TGCGCCAGCAGCTTGAGCGGCCCGAACACTGAAGCTTTCTTT | CASSLSGPNTEAFF
TRBJ2-7 | - | TRBV25-1 | - | TGTGCCACGGCGCAGGGACGAGGGGGGTACGAGCAGTACTTC | CATAQGRGGYEQYF
TRBJ2-2 | few | TRBV20-1 | - | TGCAGTGCTAGAGTTGACGAGAACACCGGGGAGCTGTTTTTT | CSARVDENTGELFF
TRBJ2-2 | many | TRBV29-1 | TRBD2 | TGCAGCGTTGAAAGACCCGGGACTAGGGACACCGGGGAGCTGTTTTTT | CSVERPGTRDTGELFF
TRBJ1-2 | many | TRBV9 | - | TGTGCCAGCAGCGTAGACAATAACTATGGCTACACCTTC | CASSVDNNYGYTF
TRBJ1-1 | many | TRBV11-1 | - | TGTGCCAGCAGCCTCGACGGGGGTTACACGATGAACACTGAAGCTTTCTTT | CASSLDGGYTMNTEAFF